Below, 18 T cell receptor beta chains from the same sample are listed, as sequenced in a study of T-cell reconstitution after alpha-beta-depleted transplantation in children. The library targeted TCRbeta and was prepared with unique molecular identifiers. TCRdb recomputed calls from the PCR reads with MiXCR, one row per CDR3 protein. This repertoire shows around 960,000 distinct CDR3 sequences, around 30% found once; its top ten account for 28%. The starting material was PBMCs, mostly from graft donor cells, obtained 360 days after TCRalphabeta/CD19-depleted stem cell transplant. Receptor source: a boy younger than two who had a stem cell transplant for SCID, so the T cells may come from the graft donor.

The chain couples TRBV5-5 to TRBJ2-1; TRBD2 agrees at 14 bases. The CDR3 is 15 amino acids. Germline CDR1 SGHKS, CDR2 YYEKEE (reference sequence). The V and J ends lost 6 bases and 6 bases, in that order; junction bases with no gene match: 5. The CDR3 DNA sequence: TGTGCCAGCATCCACGGACTAGCGGGGGGCAATGAGCAGTTCTTC. This sequence encodes CASIHGLAGGNEQFF.

This clonotype has a count of ten or more. V and J are TRBV7-2 and TRBJ2-1; no clear D. The germline gives CDR1 SGHTA, CDR2 FQGNSA. Trimming removed 3 bases from V and 4 bases from J, with 7 bases in between. This CDR3 has 13 amino acids. The CDR3 reads CASSLESYNEQFF. The CDR3 DNA follows: TGTGCCAGCAGCTTGGAGTCGTACAATGAGCAGTTCTTC.

This clonotype was detected only a few times. This rearrangement joins TRBV20-1 to TRBJ2-7; the match to TRBD1 covers 8 bases. This CDR3 spans 15 amino acids. Unmatched junction bases numbered 10, after V lost 6 bases and J lost 0 bases. Germline values: CDR1 DFQATT, CDR2 SNEGSKA (reference sequence). The DNA for the CDR3 is TGCAGTGCCCCCTCTGGGGGGACAGGCTCCTACGAGCAGTACTTC. Protein: CSAPSGGTGSYEQYF.

The chain employs TRBV7-2 and TRBJ2-7; 9 bases match TRBD2. After removal of 5 bases from V and 5 bases from J, the junction contained 13 bases not matched to a gene. The CDR3 spans 16 residues. Per the germline V gene, CDR1 is SGHTA and CDR2 is FQGNSA. The CDR3: CASSIEPGLAAHEQYF. As DNA, the CDR3 is TGTGCCAGCAGCATCGAACCGGGACTAGCTGCCCACGAGCAGTACTTC.

This clonotype was picked up many times. One junction end does not reproduce the germline sequence, and a read error may be involved. CDR3 in DNA: TGTGCCAGCAGCTTAGGTGAGCAGTTCTTC. It translates to CASSLGEQFF. The V call is TRBV12-3 or TRBV12-4, the J call TRBJ2-1; D remains ambiguous. This CDR3 region has 10 residues.

This clonotype was picked up a small number of times. V is TRBV28 and J is TRBJ2-7, with D perhaps being TRBD1 or TRBD2 (5 bases each). The CDR3 extends over 17 amino acids. Germline loops: CDR1 MDHEN, CDR2 SYDVKM. V lost 5 bases and J lost 3, with 23 bases in between. The CDR3: CASSRRWGSPADYEQYF. CDR3 nucleotides: TGTGCCAGCAGTAGACGATGGGGGTCACCCGCCGACTACGAGCAGTACTTC.

The sample holds a few counts of this clonotype. The chain recombines TRBV5-1 with TRBJ2-5; 12 bases match TRBD1. This CDR3 has 15 residues. After removal of 4 bases from V and 5 bases from J, the junction contained 6 bases not matched to a gene. Germline lookup yields CDR1 SGHRS and CDR2 YFSETQ. CDR3 nucleotides: TGCGCCAGCAGCCAACCCGGGACAGGGGGCGAGACCCAGTACTTC. Translated: CASSQPGTGGETQYF.

This clonotype was counted many times. The DNA for the CDR3 is TGCGCCAGCAGCTTGGCGGGGGGCTCTAATGAGCAGTTCTTC. This translates into CASSLAGGSNEQFF. The V and J genes are TRBV5-1 and TRBJ2-1, with D possibly matching TRBD2 (7 bases). The CDR3 contains 14 residues. With 0 bases removed from V and 7 bases from J, the gap between germline ends came to 11 bases. Germline lookup yields CDR1 SGHRS and CDR2 YFSETQ.

In this sample, this clonotype turned up once. This chain joins TRBV18 and TRBJ2-6; a possible D gene is TRBD2 (5 bases). CDR1 is KGHSH and CDR2 is LQKENI in the germline V gene. V gave up 3 bases and J gave up 0 bases, with 12 bases separating them. The CDR3 is made up of 17 amino acids. The CDR3 DNA sequence: TGTGCCAGCTCACCCCTAGGAGGTTTCTCTGGGGCCAACGTCCTGACTTTC. This codes for CASSPLGGFSGANVLTF.

This chain connects TRBV5-5 to TRBJ2-3, with 8 bases that match TRBD1. Germline V gene lookup returns CDR1 SGHKS and CDR2 YYEKEE (reference sequence). With 2 bases clipped from V and 3 bases from J, the junction kept 8 bases outside the gene matches. The CDR3 is made up of 16 amino acids. CDR3 sequence: CASSFGRTGMTDTQYF. CDR3 nucleotide sequence: TGTGCCAGCAGCTTCGGTCGGACAGGGATGACAGATACGCAGTATTTT.

The chain couples TRBV3-1 to TRBJ2-3; 9 bases fit TRBD2. Germline V gives CDR1 LGHDT, CDR2 YNNKEL (reference sequence). The V segment lost 4 bases and the J segment 0 bases; nucleotides outside the gene matches: 8. CDR3 size: 17 residues. The CDR3 is CASSRGGGATSTDTQYF. The CDR3 DNA sequence: TGTGCCAGCAGCCGGGGCGGGGGGGCAACGAGCACAGATACGCAGTATTTT.

The V and J genes are TRBV29-1 and TRBJ2-5; tentative D call: TRBD2 (5 bases). In germline, CDR1 is SQVTM, CDR2 ANQGSEA. V dropped 2 bases and J dropped 7 bases, with 11 bases sitting between them. CDR3 size: 12 residues. The CDR3 reads CSVEPGRPTQYF. The CDR3 DNA reads as TGCAGCGTTGAACCGGGAAGACCGACCCAGTACTTC.

V and J are TRBV12-3 or TRBV12-4 and TRBJ1-1; D might be TRBD1 (5 bases). V was shortened by 6 bases and J by 3 bases, with 11 bases between the two germline ends. The CDR3 loop spans 13 amino acids. CDR3 in DNA: TGTGCCAGCAGCCAAGGGGCCTACACTGAAGCTTTCTTT. Its protein product is CASSQGAYTEAFF.

The chain employs TRBV5-8 and TRBJ1-5; 7 positions match TRBD1. The CDR3 contains 17 residues. V was pared by 4 bases and J by 0 bases, with 10 bases of the junction left unmatched. CDR1 SGHTS and CDR2 YDEGEE come from the germline V gene. The CDR3 DNA reads TGTGCCAGCAGCGTGTTGGGGACAGCGAATAGCAATCAGCCCCAGCATTTT. Encoded protein: CASSVLGTANSNQPQHF.

The CDR3 bases are TGCAGTGCTAGAGAGGGCCTAGACTCCTACGAGCAGTACTTC. It specifies CSAREGLDSYEQYF. The rearrangement joins TRBV20-1 to TRBJ2-7, with D unclear. Germline V gives CDR1 DFQATT, CDR2 SNEGSKA (reference sequence). CDR3 length: 14 amino acids. V was clipped by 0 bases and J by 0 bases, with 9 bases between them.

The gene calls are TRBV20-1 and TRBJ2-1; 7 positions agree with TRBD2. The CDR3 extends over 13 amino acids. V shed 3 bases and J 10 bases; nucleotides not matched to a gene: 9. Germline CDR1 is DFQATT and CDR2 is SNEGSKA (reference sequence). In DNA form, the CDR3 reads TGCAGTGCTAGCCCCGGACTAGTTTCAGAGCAGTTCTTC. This gives the protein CSASPGLVSEQFF.

The rearrangement joins TRBV4-1 to TRBJ1-2, with D unclear. This CDR3 region has 11 residues. Germline lookup yields CDR1 MGHRA and CDR2 YSYEKL. Trimming took off 6 bases at V and 6 bases at J, with 8 bases between the two ends. The CDR3 sequence: CASRNFNGYTF. In DNA, the CDR3 is TGCGCCAGCAGGAACTTCAATGGCTACACCTTC.

The J gene is TRBJ2-7, the V gene TRBV7-7; no reliable D call. V shed 5 bases and J shed 2 bases, with 13 bases lying between them. This CDR3 spans 14 amino acids. CDR1 is SSHAT, CDR2 FNYEAQ, per germline (reference sequence). CDR3 sequence (DNA): TGTGCCAGCAGCCCTCGCCGCGGAACCTACGAGCAGTACTTC. Translating it yields CASSPRRGTYEQYF.